This entry lists 15 T cell receptor beta chains sequenced from one sample in a study of CXCR3-negative and CXCR3-positive naive CD8 T cells. UMI-labeled TRB cDNA libraries were prepared by 5' RACE. TCRdb processed the 5' RACE reads again and assigns one entry to each CDR3 protein, with no DNA. The sample table includes around 57,000 distinct CDR3 sequences. Sequenced input: memory CD8+ T cells from blood. These receptors were taken from a human donor in good health. Some clones in this sample may be carry-over from other donors' samples.

The V gene is TRBV29-1, the J gene TRBJ2-7. CDR1 and CDR2 (germline): SQVTM, ANQGSEA. The CDR3 runs to 12 residues. The CDR3: CSVEISRYEQYF.

This sequence joins TRBV27 and TRBJ2-1; TCRdb calls TRBD2, which cannot be checked without DNA. This CDR3 is built from 13 residues. CDR1 and CDR2 from the germline V gene are MNHEY and SMNVEV (reference sequence). The CDR3 loop reads CASSMAGNNEQFF.

The chain carries TRBV29-1 and TRBJ2-1. This CDR3 has 14 amino acids. The germline V gene encodes CDR1 SQVTM and CDR2 ANQGSEA. CDR3 in amino acids: CSVDRYTPNNEQFF.

This chain joins TRBV12-3 or TRBV12-4 and TRBJ1-4. CDR3 length: 15 residues. This CDR3 is CASSLWSSIGEKLFF.

V usage is TRBV29-1 and J usage is TRBJ2-1; the D gene TCRdb calls, TRBD2, cannot be checked with no DNA. The germline CDR1 and CDR2 sequences are SQVTM and ANQGSEA. The CDR3 is 13 amino acids. The CDR3 region is CSPRLAGGHEQFF.

The chain employs TRBV9 and TRBJ2-1; TCRdb lists TRBD1, though no DNA is available to test this call. Germline CDR1 is SGDLS and CDR2 is YYNGEE. The CDR3 is 16 residues long. CDR3: CASSVVGRSRGNEQFF. Together with reference TRBV9 and TRBJ2-1, the CDR3 gives the full variable domain: DSGVTQTPKHLITATGQRVTLRCSPRSGDLSVYWYQQSLDQGLQFLIQYYNGEERAKGNILERFSAQQFPDLHSELNLSSLELGDSALYFCASSVVGRSRGNEQFFGPGTRLTVL.

The chain is built from TRBV2 and TRBJ2-1; TCRdb's D call, TRBD2, is unchecked because there is no DNA. Germline-derived CDR1 and CDR2 are SNHLY and FYNNEI. The CDR3 totals 15 residues. This chain's CDR3 is CASSDFPPSYNEQFF.

The genes are TRBV4-1 and TRBJ1-2. This CDR3 has 14 amino acids. Germline V CDR1 and CDR2: MGHRA, YSYEKL. CDR3 sequence: CASSQEMTDYGYTF.

V and J are TRBV20-1 and TRBJ2-1. Per the germline V gene, CDR1 is DFQATT and CDR2 is SNEGSKA (reference sequence). This CDR3 has 11 residues. This CDR3 is CSASRYNEQFF.

V is TRBV28 and J is TRBJ2-1; absent DNA, TCRdb's TRBD1 call cannot be checked. The CDR3 runs to 13 residues. Germline V gene lookup returns CDR1 MDHEN and CDR2 SYDVKM. CDR3 loop: CASSPPGLSEQFF.

V is TRBV28 and J is TRBJ2-7. The CDR3 runs to 12 residues. The V gene's germline CDR1 is MDHEN and CDR2 SYDVKM. The CDR3 is CASSLGSLEQYF.

This clonotype is medium-sized by frequency. The chain has TRBV20-1 and TRBJ1-6. The CDR3 consists of 13 residues. The germline V gene has CDR1 DFQATT and CDR2 SNEGSKA (reference sequence). The CDR3 protein is CSARGKEYSPLHF.

The gene calls are TRBV12-3 or TRBV12-4 and TRBJ2-2; TCRdb reports TRBD2, a call that lacks DNA to check it against. CDR3 length: 16 amino acids. CDR3 loop: CASSFREGANTGELFF.

J is TRBJ1-3 and V is TRBV29-1. CDR3 length: 11 residues. Germline CDR1 reads SQVTM; CDR2 reads ANQGSEA. CDR3: CADLQGNTIYF.

The genes are TRBV4-3 and TRBJ2-1; checking the TCRdb D call of TRBD1 is not possible without DNA. The CDR3 covers 15 residues. Germline CDR1 reads LGHNA; CDR2 reads YSLEER. The CDR3 protein is CASSPLRETHNEQFF.